This T cell receptor beta chain was recorded in a study of T cells in Graves' hyperthyroidism and ophthalmopathy. Study-wide results and limits: Researchers found most expanded thyroid clonotypes above 0.001 in blood as well.

Patients aged 18 to 65 with hyperthyroidism were newly diagnosed, with duration under 2 months. Isolation of PBMCs was performed on about 10 ml fresh peripheral blood. Amplification targeted TCR beta CDR3 regions from RNA transcripts. Primed by the HTBI set, a first-round RT-PCR was run on the TCR CDR3. Each CDR3 protein is one row after TCRdb ran MiXCR on the multiplex PCR reads. The table lists about 380,000 distinct CDR3 sequences, about 15% of them singletons. The germline CDR1 and CDR2 sequences are LNHDA and SQIVND (reference sequence). This CDR3 spans 14 amino acids. The J segment lost 10 bases and the V segment lost 4 bases, leaving 8 bases of the junction unmatched. About this clonotype: Its antigen is unknown.

The receptor's source is a woman in her fifties or sixties with Graves' hyperthyroidism. The specimen sequenced was blood. The chain employs TRBV19 and TRBJ2-1, with 9 nucleotides matching TRBD2. The DNA of the CDR3 is TGTGCCAGTAGTAACGTAGCGGGAGTGCGAGAGCAGTTCTTC. Amino acid sequence: CASSNVAGVREQFF. The full variable domain, in which reference TRBV19 and TRBJ2-1 provide the parts outside the CDR3, is DGGITQSPKYLFRKEGQNVTLSCEQNLNHDAMYWYRQDPGQGLRLIYYSQIVNDFQKGDIAEGYSVSREKKESFPLTVTSAQKNPTAFYLCASSNVAGVREQFFGPGTRLTVL.